One and the same sample provided the 9 T cell receptor beta chains below, sequenced in a study of T cell responses to AZD1222 COVID-19 vaccine. The protocol was immunoSEQ multiplex PCR, while the TCRdb copy is restricted to in-frame clones and leaves out a portion. The sample includes some 95,000 clones, approximately 90% of them seen just once. Source: peripheral blood, taken 28 days after the second AZD1222 dose. These receptors came from an adult who received the AZD1222 COVID-19 vaccine.

The rearrangement joins TRBV30 to TRBJ1-6, with D unresolved. Trimming left V 7 bases short and J 0 bases short, with 19 bases between. The germline gives CDR1 GTSNPN, CDR2 SVGIG (reference sequence). There are 17 residues in the CDR3. As DNA, the CDR3 is TGTGCCTACACTCCGGCCCTCGTGAGCTCCTATAATTCACCCCTCCACTTT. Protein sequence: CAYTPALVSSYNSPLHF.

The V and J genes are TRBV10-2 and TRBJ2-1; D ambiguous. Germline values: CDR1 WSHSY, CDR2 SAAADI. V shed 8 bases and J shed 5 bases, with 13 bases lying between them. The CDR3 spans 13 residues. CDR3 DNA sequence: TGCGCCAGCCAGCGACAACGAAACAATGAGCAGTTCTTC. As protein: CASQRQRNNEQFF.

The genes are TRBV18 and TRBJ2-5, with D uncertain. V was shortened by 6 bases and J by 5 bases, with 13 bases between the two germline ends. Germline V lookup: CDR1 KGHSH, CDR2 LQKENI. The CDR3 is 13 residues long. CDR3 loop: CASSFPPDETQYF. In DNA form, the CDR3 reads TGTGCCAGCTCCTTTCCCCCGGACGAGACCCAGTACTTC.

The gene calls are TRBV9 and TRBJ2-1, with 12 positions matching TRBD2. This CDR3 is 15 amino acids long. V lost 4 bases and J lost 5; bases outside the gene matches: 4. The germline V gene has CDR1 SGDLS and CDR2 YYNGEE. CDR3 amino acids: CASSYRLAGDNEQFF. The CDR3 DNA is TGTGCCAGCAGCTACAGACTAGCGGGAGACAATGAGCAGTTCTTC.

The rearrangement uses TRBV6-2 or TRBV6-3 and TRBJ1-1, with a weak D call TRBD1 (5 bases). Germline assignment: CDR1 MNHEY and CDR2 SVGEGT. V dropped 4 bases and J dropped 5 bases, with 11 bases sitting between them. The CDR3 sequence is 13 residues long. CDR3 sequence (DNA): TGTGCCAGCAGTTCTTACGGGGGGACTGAAGCTTTCTTT. Its translation is CASSSYGGTEAFF.

The V call is TRBV18, the J call TRBJ1-3; D is unclear. CDR3 length equals 14 residues. Germline values: CDR1 KGHSH, CDR2 LQKENI. V was trimmed by 3 bases and J by 4 bases, leaving 10 bases between them. The CDR3 DNA sequence: TGTGCCAGCTCACCCCCAGGAGGGGGAAACACCATATATTTT. As protein: CASSPPGGGNTIYF.

The chain couples TRBV27 to TRBJ1-5; possible D gene TRBD1, 6 bases. Per germline, CDR1 MNHEY and CDR2 SMNVEV (reference sequence). The V end lost 5 bases, the J end lost 5 bases, and 13 bases lay between the germline ends. The CDR3 has 14 amino acids. The CDR3 nucleotides read TGTGCCAGCAGTCTCCGGACAGCAGATCAGCCCCAGCATTTT. As protein: CASSLRTADQPQHF.

This chain connects TRBV7-2 to TRBJ2-3; D is unclear. The length of the CDR3 is 13 residues. V lost 3 bases and J lost 0, with 4 bases in between. In germline, CDR1 is SGHTA, CDR2 FQGNSA. The CDR3: CASSFDSTDTQYF. The CDR3 DNA sequence: TGTGCCAGCAGCTTCGACAGCACAGATACGCAGTATTTT.

This clone turned up a few times. This sequence joins TRBV11-2 and TRBJ1-5, with 10 bases that match TRBD1. With 1 base clipped from V and 6 bases from J, the junction kept 6 bases outside the gene matches. CDR1 is SGHAT, CDR2 FQNNGV, per germline. CDR3 length: 16 amino acids. CDR3 residues: CASSLGRDRGRQPQHF. In DNA, the CDR3 is TGTGCCAGCAGCTTAGGCCGGGACAGGGGACGTCAGCCCCAGCATTTT. Variable domain in full (rest from reference TRBV11-2 and TRBJ1-5): EAGVAQSPRYKIIEKRQSVAFWCNPISGHATLYWYQQILGQGPKLLIQFQNNGVVDDSQLPKDRFSAERLKGVDSTLKIQPAKLEDSAVYLCASSLGRDRGRQPQHFGDGTRLSIL.